This T cell receptor beta chain came from a study of T cells in Graves' hyperthyroidism and ophthalmopathy (dated by TCRdb to about 2019). A note on the overall study: TCR V-J signatures able to tell the groups apart were searched for in a discovery cohort of 100 patients, of whom about 40 had Graves' ophthalmopathy and about 60 had stable Graves' hyperthyroidism. An independent validation cohort of around 19 hyperthyroidism patients and some 15 patients who later progressed to ophthalmopathy tested prospective prediction of ophthalmopathy. The roughly 100 discovery patients were randomly divided into training and test sets at a 7:3 ratio. In six Graves' hyperthyroidism patients, the study also compared T-cell repertoires from thyroid tissue with T-cell repertoires from blood. After sampling, hyperthyroidism patients received methimazole starting at 30 mg daily, and ophthalmopathy patients received high-dose intravenous methylprednisolone. According to the paper, TCR Vbeta CDR3 sequencing was carried out on more than 120 peripheral blood samples, which came from 40 to 45 ophthalmopathy, some 73 hyperthyroidism and roughly 17 progressor patients.

General findings and caveats noted by the study authors: In cross-validation, a model built on a 13 V-J signature told ophthalmopathy apart from stable hyperthyroidism with less than 90% sensitivity and about 81% specificity, and in testing the same model reached 80%/75%. In validation, the model predicted progression to ophthalmopathy a median of 6.5 months before onset, with roughly 71% sensitivity and roughly 73% specificity. Most expanded thyroid clonotypes (frequency above 0.001) were also found in blood, which suggests that blood repertoires may mirror thyroid immune responses. Sample size was not statistically predetermined, and investigators were not blinded to group allocation.

According to the germline V gene, CDR1 reads MGHDK and CDR2 reads SYGVNS. The CDR3 runs 13 residues from the cysteine to the phenylalanine. Only CDR3 DNA is held: 39 bases, read in frame from base 1. V is cut by 5 bases and J by 3 bases, and the space between the germline ends is 8 bases. TCR beta CDR3 regions were amplified from RNA transcripts. The TCR CDR3 was subjected to a first round of RT-PCR using the HTBI primer set and the Qiagen OneStep RT-PCR kit. A second multiplex PCR round built the libraries, followed by size selection and purification. Libraries were sequenced paired-end with 100 bp reads on an Illumina HiSeq2000. As for the original processing: Raw data were processed with SOAPnuke, discarding reads with adapters, uncalled bases, mean Phred below 15, or no exact constant-primer or identifier match. COPE v1.2.5 was used to merge high-quality paired reads, and clonotypes were defined as unique nucleotide sequences. MiTCR v1.1 was used to align clonotypes to the IMGT TRBV, TRBD and TRBJ reference segments. The analysis was restricted to V-J combinations with a frequency above 0.0001, which together covered 99% to 99.2% of the repertoires. A TCS score was defined as the ratio between F50 (clonal expansion) and ExV (chaos), using BLOSUM62-based TCRdist between CDR3 peptides within each V-J. Welch's t-statistics and random forest reduced around 510 V-J features to roughly 13, which were used in a naive Bayes classifier (R e1071). The similarity between thyroid and blood repertoires was quantified using the Morisita-Horn index. TCRdb reran the public reads through fastp at Q25 and MiXCR, keeping productive beta chains. A single entry per CDR3 protein holds the most common genes and DNA from its merged rows. TCRdb, not the authors, supplied the V and J calls. The sample includes hundreds of thousands of distinct CDR3 sequences, with roughly 46% observed a single time. The ten biggest clones cover more than 7% of the sample.

A word on this clonotype: Its antigen specificity is not known. One base away there is no much larger clone; base qualities are not given.

The study excluded patients with uncontrolled infections, other autoimmune diseases, pregnancy or lactation. Diagnoses were established on the basis of clinical symptoms, serum thyroxine and TRAb, thyroid ultrasound, and orbital computed tomography. Total RNA was extracted using Trizol reagent, and RNA quality was assessed on an Agilent 2100 Bioanalyzer. The sequence is built from TRBV25-1 and TRBJ1-5; no D gene call is confident. Sequencing was performed on peripheral blood or thyroid tissue (not recorded which). This receptor was identified in an adult man with Graves' disease, either hyperthyroidism or ophthalmopathy (not recorded which). The sequence in DNA is TGTGCCAGCAGTCCAGAAAACAATCAGCCCCAGCATTTT. Its translation reads: CASSPENNQPQHF.